The present entry profiles one T cell receptor beta chain with its context. This clonotype has only a few counts. Its target antigen remains unknown. Base qualities are not at hand, and no much larger clone is one base apart. The data were produced on an Illumina HiSeq 1500. The public sequencing data were trimmed at Q25 with fastp and processed into clonotypes with MiXCR by TCRdb, which kept only in-frame beta chains. Rows with one shared CDR3 protein collapse into an entry with the most common genes and DNA. A total of approximately 750,000 distinct CDR3 sequences appear in this sample, about 40% of them only once. 2.8% of the sample rests with the top ten. CDR1 MNHNS and CDR2 SASEGT were looked up in the germline V gene. Trimming accounts for 8 bases at V and 6 bases at J, while the number of junction bases matched to no gene is 10. The CDR3 runs 14 residues from the cysteine to the phenylalanine. CDR3 DNA only is kept here, 42 bases in frame from base 1.

This record comes from a study of T cell repertoires in cytomegalovirus infection (dated by TCRdb to between 2018 and 2021). For the study in its entirety: Donor HLA type was relevant to the analysis, as public TCR beta signatures indicated carriage of CMV infection together with the matching HLA type.

Here is what the overall study found, with its caveats: The ex vivo response was dominated by HLA-C-restricted CMV-specific TCR beta clonotypes, which also provided the single most frequent clonotype in two of eight donors. Carriers of CMV infection plus the relevant HLA type were discriminated by the cumulative frequency of public TCR beta family members in the study cohort and in an independent roughly 350-donor cohort.

The clonotype comes from a human donor in good health (CMV status not recorded). Some clones in this sample may be carry-over from other donors' samples. Material for sequencing was PBMCs. This sequence uses TRBV6-1 and TRBJ1-5, with 7 bases matching TRBD1. The nucleotide sequence reads as follows: TGTGCCAGCTCAAGACAGGGTGGAATTCAGCCCCAGCATTTT. The resulting protein is CASSRQGGIQPQHF.